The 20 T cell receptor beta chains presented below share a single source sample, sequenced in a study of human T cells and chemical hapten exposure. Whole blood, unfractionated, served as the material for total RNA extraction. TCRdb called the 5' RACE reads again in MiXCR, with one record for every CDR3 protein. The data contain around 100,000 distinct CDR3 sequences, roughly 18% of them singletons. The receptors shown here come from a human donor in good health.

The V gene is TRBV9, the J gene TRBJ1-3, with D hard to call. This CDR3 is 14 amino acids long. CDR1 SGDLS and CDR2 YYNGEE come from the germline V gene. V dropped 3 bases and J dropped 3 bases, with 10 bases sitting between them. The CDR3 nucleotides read TGTGCCAGCAGCGCCGGCCTCTTTGGAAACACCATATATTTT. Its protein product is CASSAGLFGNTIYF.

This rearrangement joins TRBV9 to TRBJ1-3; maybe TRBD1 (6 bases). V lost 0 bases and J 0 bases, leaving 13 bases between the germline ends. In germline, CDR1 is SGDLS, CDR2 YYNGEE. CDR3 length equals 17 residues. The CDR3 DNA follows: TGTGCCAGCAGCGTAGGGGGGGGGCAGATCTCTGGAAACACCATATATTTT. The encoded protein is CASSVGGGQISGNTIYF.

CDR3 bases: TGTGCCAGCAGTTACTCGGTCTTGTGGGACAGGGTCTACTATGGCTACACCTTC. It encodes CASSYSVLWDRVYYGYTF. J is TRBJ1-2 and V is TRBV6-5; 9 bases align to TRBD1. The CDR3 has 18 amino acids. The J segment lost 3 bases and the V segment lost 0 bases, leaving 11 bases of the junction unmatched. The germline V gene has CDR1 MNHEY and CDR2 SVGAGI.

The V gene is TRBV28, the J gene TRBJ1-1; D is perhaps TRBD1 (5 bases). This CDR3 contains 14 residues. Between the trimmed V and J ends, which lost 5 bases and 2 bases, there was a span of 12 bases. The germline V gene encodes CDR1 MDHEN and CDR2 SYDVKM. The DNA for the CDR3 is TGTGCCAGCAGTGGTCGACAGAAAAACACTGAAGCTTTCTTT. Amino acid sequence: CASSGRQKNTEAFF.

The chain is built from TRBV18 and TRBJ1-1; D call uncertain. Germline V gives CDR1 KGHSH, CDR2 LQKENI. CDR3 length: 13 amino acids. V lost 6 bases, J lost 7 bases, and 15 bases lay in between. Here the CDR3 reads CASSPNPAGEAFF. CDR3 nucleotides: TGTGCCAGCTCGCCCAACCCGGCCGGTGAAGCTTTCTTT.

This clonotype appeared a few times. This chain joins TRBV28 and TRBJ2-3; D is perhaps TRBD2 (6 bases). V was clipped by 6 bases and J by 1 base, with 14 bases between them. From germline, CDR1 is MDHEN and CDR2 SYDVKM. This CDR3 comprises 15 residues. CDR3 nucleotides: TGTGCCAGCAGCCGGAGGGCTCTCGGCACAGATACGCAGTATTTT. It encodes CASSRRALGTDTQYF.

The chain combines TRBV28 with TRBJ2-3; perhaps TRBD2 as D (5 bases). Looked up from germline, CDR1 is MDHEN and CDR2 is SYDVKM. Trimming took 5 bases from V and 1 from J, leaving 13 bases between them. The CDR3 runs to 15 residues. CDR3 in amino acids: CASSPPSGRTDTQYF. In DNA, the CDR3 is TGTGCCAGCAGTCCCCCAAGCGGACGCACAGATACGCAGTATTTT.

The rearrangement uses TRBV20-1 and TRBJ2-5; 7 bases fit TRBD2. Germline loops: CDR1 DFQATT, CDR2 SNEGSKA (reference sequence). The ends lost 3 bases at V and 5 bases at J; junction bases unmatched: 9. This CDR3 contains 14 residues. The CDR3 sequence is CSARGGSGLETQYF. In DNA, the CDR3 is TGCAGTGCTAGGGGCGGGAGTGGTTTGGAGACCCAGTACTTC.

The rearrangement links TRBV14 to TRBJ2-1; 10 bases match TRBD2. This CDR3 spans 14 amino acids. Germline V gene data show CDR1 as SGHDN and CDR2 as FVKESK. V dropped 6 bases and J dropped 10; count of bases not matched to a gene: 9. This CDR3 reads CASRVAGGLGEQFF. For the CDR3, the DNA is TGTGCCAGCAGGGTAGCGGGAGGTCTCGGAGAGCAGTTCTTC.

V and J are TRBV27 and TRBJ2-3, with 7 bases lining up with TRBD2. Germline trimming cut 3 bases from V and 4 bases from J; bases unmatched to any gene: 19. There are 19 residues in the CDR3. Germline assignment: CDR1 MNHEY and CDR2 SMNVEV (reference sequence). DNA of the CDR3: TGTGCCAGCAGTTTTAAGGCGGCGGGAGTTAGTCGTTCCCCAGATACGCAGTATTTT. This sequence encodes CASSFKAAGVSRSPDTQYF.

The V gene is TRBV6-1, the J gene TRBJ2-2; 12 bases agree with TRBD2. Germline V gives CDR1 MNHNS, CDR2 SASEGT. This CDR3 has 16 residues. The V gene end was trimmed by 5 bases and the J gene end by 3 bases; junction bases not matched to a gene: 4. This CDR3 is CASSTTSGSYTGELFF. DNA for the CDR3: TGTGCCAGCAGTACGACTAGCGGGAGTTACACCGGGGAGCTGTTTTTT.

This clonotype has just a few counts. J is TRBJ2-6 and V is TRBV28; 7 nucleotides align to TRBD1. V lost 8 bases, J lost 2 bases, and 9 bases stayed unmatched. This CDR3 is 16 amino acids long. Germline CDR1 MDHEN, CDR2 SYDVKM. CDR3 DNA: TGTGCCAGCCAACCGCTCGGACAGGCTGGGGCCAACGTCCTGACTTTC. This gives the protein CASQPLGQAGANVLTF.

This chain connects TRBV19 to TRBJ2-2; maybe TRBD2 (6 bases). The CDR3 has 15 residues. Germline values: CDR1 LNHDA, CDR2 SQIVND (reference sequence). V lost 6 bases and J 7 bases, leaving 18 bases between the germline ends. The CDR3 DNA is TGTGCCAGTAGCTCCGTCGGGGGAGCCGGCGGGGAGCTGTTTTTT. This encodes CASSSVGGAGGELFF.

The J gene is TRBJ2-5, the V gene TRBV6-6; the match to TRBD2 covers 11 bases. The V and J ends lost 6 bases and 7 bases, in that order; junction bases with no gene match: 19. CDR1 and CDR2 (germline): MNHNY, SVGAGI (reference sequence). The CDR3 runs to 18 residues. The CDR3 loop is CASRVTSGISSPVRTQYF. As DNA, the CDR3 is TGTGCCAGCAGAGTGACTAGCGGGATATCTTCCCCTGTGCGGACCCAGTACTTC.

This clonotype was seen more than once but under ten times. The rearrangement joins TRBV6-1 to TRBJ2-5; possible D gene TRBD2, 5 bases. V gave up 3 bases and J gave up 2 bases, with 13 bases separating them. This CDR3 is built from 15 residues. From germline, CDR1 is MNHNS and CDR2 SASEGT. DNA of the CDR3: TGTGCCAGCAGTGAGACGGACTGGAAACAAGAGACCCAGTACTTC. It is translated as CASSETDWKQETQYF.

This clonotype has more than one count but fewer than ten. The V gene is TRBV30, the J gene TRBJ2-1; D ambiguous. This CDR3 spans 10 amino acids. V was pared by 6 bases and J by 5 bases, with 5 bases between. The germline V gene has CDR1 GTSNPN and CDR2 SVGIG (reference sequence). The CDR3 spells CACQNNEQFF. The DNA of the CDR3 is TGTGCCTGCCAGAACAATGAGCAGTTCTTC.

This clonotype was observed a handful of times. The CDR3 DNA sequence: TGTGCCAGCAGTTTGGAGGCGTCAGGCTACACCTTC. Its translation: CASSLEASGYTF. The chain joins TRBV28 to TRBJ1-2, with no clear D. Germline V gives CDR1 MDHEN, CDR2 SYDVKM. The CDR3 extends over 12 amino acids. Trimming left V 3 bases short and J 8 bases short, with 10 bases between.

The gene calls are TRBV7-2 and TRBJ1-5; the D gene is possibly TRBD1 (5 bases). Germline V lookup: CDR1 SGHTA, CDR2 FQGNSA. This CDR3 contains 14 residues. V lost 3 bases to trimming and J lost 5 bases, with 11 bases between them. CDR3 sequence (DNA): TGTGCCAGCAGCTTCTATGCCAGGGATCAGCCCCAGCATTTT. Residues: CASSFYARDQPQHF.

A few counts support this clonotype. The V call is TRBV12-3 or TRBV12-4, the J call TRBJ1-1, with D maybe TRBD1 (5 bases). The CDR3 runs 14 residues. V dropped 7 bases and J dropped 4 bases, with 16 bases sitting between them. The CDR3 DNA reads TGTGCCAGCAAAGCAGGGCAGGCGAGCACTGAAGCTTTCTTT. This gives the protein CASKAGQASTEAFF.

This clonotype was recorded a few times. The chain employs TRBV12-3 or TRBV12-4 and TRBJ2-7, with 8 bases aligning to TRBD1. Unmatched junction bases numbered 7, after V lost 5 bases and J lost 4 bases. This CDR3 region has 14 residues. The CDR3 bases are TGTGCCAGCAGTACTAGGACAGGGATGTACGAGCAGTACTTC. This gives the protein CASSTRTGMYEQYF.